The T cell receptor beta chain under discussion was sequenced for a study of shared clonotypes between healthy human individuals. Sequencing was performed with immunoSEQ multiplex PCR; in TCRdb, only in-frame clones are kept and a portion is missing. The sample holds approximately 1.4 million clones; 95% to 99% are singletons and the top ten take around 0.47%. Sequenced: naive CD4+ T cells sorted from blood. Subset indicated: CD45RA+ positively selected. This TCR was sampled from a man younger than 45 in good health.

As DNA, the CDR3 is TGTGCCAGCAGTTCCCTCCTTAGCGGGAGGCCGTACAATGAGCAGTTCTTC. Encoded protein: CASSSLLSGRPYNEQFF. V and J are TRBV28 and TRBJ2-1; 10 bases map to TRBD2. J was trimmed by 4 bases and V by 4 bases; bases with no gene match: 10. Germline V gene sequence: CDR1 MDHEN, CDR2 SYDVKM. CDR3 length equals 17 residues.